A single T cell receptor (beta chain) is shown here with its context. Germline V CDR1 and CDR2: SNHLY, FYNNEI. The CDR3 is 15 amino acids. Trimming at V came to 6 bases and at J to 4 bases, leaving 8 bases not matched to a gene. Enrolled during active infection, Seattle patients were then followed longitudinally. In the study's own analysis: Cell counts per sample came from amplifying reference gene primers. The protocol was immunoSEQ multiplex PCR, while the TCRdb copy is restricted to in-frame clones and leaves out a portion. V and J calls and clone size are as listed in that table; D and trimming were resolved from the DNA. The data contain hundreds of thousands of clones, around 87% of them singletons. The sample comes from a study of blood T cell repertoires in COVID-19. Study in general: Samples came from the United States, Italy and Spain, spanning acute and convalescent COVID-19. Sources were T cells, B-cell-depleted T cells, or PBMCs; the material itself was cDNA or gDNA.

The source material was peripheral blood. This chain joins TRBV2 and TRBJ1-3, with 8 positions matching TRBD1. This TCR came from a woman in her sixties with COVID-19, enrolled during active disease. The CDR3 reads CASSPDRGDGNTIYF. The CDR3 nucleotides are TGTGCCAGCAGCCCAGACAGGGGCGACGGAAACACCATATATTTT.